Here is one T cell receptor beta chain with its context. Antigen specificity is unknown. The data originate from a study of cytomegalovirus exposure and HLA in healthy donors. This CDR3 region has 14 residues. Germline lookup yields CDR1 SGHTA and CDR2 FQGNSA. V gave up 4 bases and J gave up 0 bases, with 10 bases separating them. PCR amplification relied on 60 Vbeta primers (plus 13 Jbeta primers). Clones were sequenced by immunoSEQ multiplex PCR, and TCRdb holds only the in-frame ones, with some missing. This table has about 130,000 clones, 85% to 90% appearing once. General observations from the study: Later analysis identified 15,000 to 20,000 TCR beta sequences associated with HLA alleles, using a false discovery rate threshold of 0.05. Cytomegalovirus-associated TCR beta chains were listed, numbering roughly 150.

Sample: PBMCs. V gene TRBV7-2 combines with J gene TRBJ2-7, with D uncertain. This sequence was found in a woman aged 25 to 39 in good health and CMV-seropositive. The CDR3 nucleotides are TGTGCCAGCAGCTACGACTGGAGCTCCTACGAGCAGTACTTC. Its protein is CASSYDWSSYEQYF. Full variable domain (rest looked up from reference TRBV7-2 and TRBJ2-7): GAGVSQSPSNKVTEKGKDVELRCDPISGHTALYWYRQSLGQGLEFLIYFQGNSAPDKSGLPSDRFSAERTGGSVSTLTIQRTQQEDSAVYLCASSYDWSSYEQYFGPGTRLTVT.